The rows below give T cell receptor beta chains drawn from one sample of a study of blood T cell repertoires in COVID-19. TCRdb keeps only in-frame clones here, not all; method: immunoSEQ multiplex PCR. The repertoire holds hundreds of thousands of clones, with 85% to 90% as singletons. Sample: peripheral blood. Receptors originate from a woman in her twenties or thirties with acute or convalescent COVID-19. Both conserved end residues are part of each CDR3. A D gene is named only where the DNA matches it firmly. Only some rows state a clone size, as once, few, many or a class for expanded clones.

>TRBV12-5|TRBJ1-5|NA|NA
CASGLTVNQPQHF
TGTGCTAGTGGTTTGACAGTTAATCAGCCCCAGCATTTT
>TRBV28|TRBJ1-2|NA|few
CASSPGDLRGARYGYTF
TGTGCCAGCAGCCCCGGCGACCTCAGGGGCGCGCGGTATGGCTACACCTTC
>TRBV7-2|TRBJ1-2|NA|NA
CASSPHQGTGYTF
TGTGCCAGCAGCCCTCATCAGGGGACCGGCTACACCTTC
>TRBV19|TRBJ2-5|NA|NA
CASTKEGREETQYF
TGTGCCAGTACCAAAGAGGGCCGAGAAGAGACCCAGTACTTC
>TRBV28|TRBJ2-7|NA|NA
CASSFRYEQYF
TGTGCCAGCAGTTTCAGATACGAGCAGTACTTC
>TRBV10-2|TRBJ1-2|NA|NA
CASSETGMDGYTF
TGCGCCAGCAGTGAGACAGGGATGGATGGCTACACCTTC
>TRBV6-2/TRBV6-3|TRBJ1-2|NA|NA
CASSYSKNSGDYGYTF
TGTGCCAGCAGTTACTCGAAAAACTCAGGGGACTATGGCTACACCTTC
>TRBV27|TRBJ1-2|NA|NA
CASSLPGNGYTF
TGTGCCAGCAGTTTACCAGGGAATGGCTACACCTTC
>TRBV19|TRBJ1-5|TRBD1|once
CASSIGGQRIHQPQHF
TGTGCCAGTAGTATTGGGGGACAGCGAATTCATCAGCCCCAGCATTTT
>TRBV29-1|TRBJ1-1|NA|NA
CSALKNTEAFF
TGCAGCGCCCTTAAGAACACTGAAGCTTTCTTT
>TRBV11-2|TRBJ2-5|TRBD1|NA
CASSLGQGLSQETQYF
TGTGCCAGCAGCTTAGGACAGGGGTTAAGCCAAGAGACCCAGTACTTC
>TRBV5-1|TRBJ1-1|NA|NA
CASSSQGFTTEAFF
TGCGCCAGCAGCTCGCAGGGGTTTACCACTGAAGCTTTCTTT
>TRBV12-3/TRBV12-4|TRBJ2-5|TRBD2|NA
CASTPGGAETQYF
TGTGCCAGCACCCCGGGGGGAGCAGAGACCCAGTACTTC
>TRBV9|TRBJ1-2|NA|NA
CASSASSGGDGYTF
TGTGCCAGCAGCGCCTCTTCGGGGGGGGATGGCTACACCTTC
>TRBV19|TRBJ1-2|TRBD1|NA
CASSAGTVNYGYTF
TGTGCCAGTAGTGCGGGGACAGTTAACTATGGCTACACCTTC
>TRBV7-2|TRBJ1-4|NA|NA
CASRRSSNEKLFF
TGTGCCAGCCGAAGGAGTTCTAATGAAAAACTGTTTTTT
>TRBV5-1|TRBJ2-7|TRBD2|NA
CASSLVGGGAYEQYF
TGCGCCAGCAGCTTGGTCGGCGGGGGGGCCTACGAGCAGTACTTC
>TRBV18|TRBJ2-5|TRBD1|NA
CASSLRDRGRGETQYF
TGTGCCAGCTCACTCCGGGACAGGGGGCGCGGAGAGACCCAGTACTTC
>TRBV18|TRBJ2-1|TRBD2|NA
CASSPISGGANNEQFF
TGTGCCAGCTCACCCATTAGCGGGGGGGCGAACAATGAGCAGTTCTTC
>TRBV5-1|TRBJ1-1|NA|NA
CASSGGQNTEAFF
TGCGCCAGCAGCGGGGGACAGAACACTGAAGCTTTCTTT
>TRBV4-1|TRBJ2-1|NA|NA
CASSGGRNEQFF
TGCGCCTCATCGGGGGGCAGGAATGAGCAGTTCTTC
>TRBV3-1/TRBV3-2|TRBJ2-5|NA|few
CASSLTRSTQYF
TGTGCCAGCAGCCTCACCCGGTCGACCCAGTACTTC
>TRBV7-6|TRBJ1-1|NA|NA
CASSSEVDTEAFF
TGTGCCAGCAGCTCGGAGGTAGACACTGAAGCTTTCTTT
>TRBV28|TRBJ1-6|NA|few
CASERGGQSSYNSPLHF
TGTGCCAGTGAGAGGGGGGGGCAGAGCTCCTATAATTCACCCCTCCACTTT
>TRBV3-1/TRBV3-2|TRBJ1-3|NA|NA
CASSPTYRAGNTIYF
TGTGCCAGCAGCCCGACCTACAGGGCTGGAAACACCATATATTTT
>TRBV18|TRBJ1-1|TRBD1|few
CASSLQGKGEAFF
TGTGCCAGCTCACTACAGGGGAAAGGAGAAGCTTTCTTT
>TRBV28|TRBJ1-1|NA|NA
CASSFSGLEAFF
TGTGCCAGCAGTTTTAGCGGCCTTGAAGCTTTCTTT
>TRBV28|TRBJ2-7|NA|NA
CASSSGMETYEQYF
TGTGCCAGCAGTTCAGGGATGGAGACCTACGAGCAGTACTTC
>TRBV10-2|TRBJ2-7|TRBD1|NA
CASQGQGEFEQYF
TGCGCCTCCCAGGGACAGGGCGAGTTTGAGCAGTACTTC
>TRBV12-5|TRBJ2-7|NA|NA
CASGLYQDEQYF
TGTGCTAGTGGTTTGTACCAGGACGAGCAGTACTTC
>TRBV12-3/TRBV12-4|TRBJ1-5|NA|NA
CASSLARDQPQHF
TGTGCCAGCAGTTTAGCGCGAGATCAGCCCCAGCATTTT
>TRBV6-6|TRBJ2-7|TRBD2|NA
CASTGGVAGGSYEQYF
TGTGCCAGCACAGGGGGCGTAGCGGGGGGCTCCTACGAGCAGTACTTC
>TRBV6-5|TRBJ1-6|NA|NA
CASSYGNQGWSPLHF
TGTGCCAGCAGTTACGGGAATCAGGGGTGGTCACCCCTCCACTTT
>TRBV19|TRBJ2-3|NA|few
CASSAGGDTQYF
TGTGCCAGTAGTGCAGGGGGGGATACGCAGTATTTT
>TRBV12-3/TRBV12-4|TRBJ1-5|NA|NA
CASSHSNQPQHF
TGTGCCAGCAGCCATAGCAATCAGCCCCAGCATTTT
>TRBV19|TRBJ2-7|NA|NA
CASGVTGSSYEQYF
TGTGCCAGTGGAGTTACAGGGAGCTCCTACGAGCAGTACTTC